This T cell receptor (beta chain) was captured by sequencing in a study of T cell responses to AZD1222 COVID-19 vaccine (dated by TCRdb to about 2021). Turning to the overall study: A total of 230 or so trial participants underwent TCR sequencing, of whom nearly 210 received two doses of AZD1222 and roughly 25 received two doses of the MenACWY control vaccine. Enrollment into the trials was organized by age into subgroups of 18-55, 56-69 and 70-plus years, and those subgroups contained roughly 150, 30 and 60 TCR-sequenced participants, respectively. Study-wide conclusions, independent of this receptor: Epitopes outside the regions mutated in the B.1.351 and B.1.1.7 variants were reportedly recognized by nearly half of the unique spike-specific TCRs. In the small 56-69-year group, the increase in depth fell short of significance, most likely because of low power. No day 14 peak-response samples were available, so repertoires were characterized only after the peak T cell response. Vaccine-associated CD4 TCRs spanned the whole spike protein, with dominant responses in regions 160-218 and 743-854. Most participants were white British and females outnumbered males, and the authors suggested that clonal diversity may have been underestimated. Spike-specific TCR breadth and depth rose significantly after two AZD1222 doses compared with day 0 and with MenACWY recipients. Conclusions about previously exposed vaccinees were limited because only a handful of AZD1222 recipients were SARS-CoV-2 seropositive at baseline.

In the case of this clone: Its antigen remains unidentified. Base qualities were left out, and no much larger clone turns up one base away.

According to the study, the label for this sample's time point signals: about 28 days (+/-7) after the second vaccine dose. What this sample's treatment or condition label stands for: meningococcal conjugate vaccine given as trial control. Vaccinee samples were obtained from the UK trials COV001 and COV002, which included a single-blind randomized controlled phase 2/3 trial of AZD1222 (ChAdOx1 nCoV-19) in healthy adults. For TCRbeta chain sequencing, PBMC samples from trial participants were taken at day 0 and at day 28 after the second dose. The CDR3 regions of human TCRbeta chains were analyzed by immunosequencing. As for the original processing: Repertoire TCRs were matched against a reference library of SARS-CoV-2-specific TCRs generated with the MIRA antigen-specificity platform. Breadth was defined as the fraction of unique TCRs that were SARS-CoV-2-associated, and depth was defined as the fraction of total T cells that were SARS-CoV-2-associated. Each spike-specific TCR was assigned to its reactive spike region and to a CD4 or CD8 class using the MIRA data. Log10-transformed breadth and depth values were compared by one-way ANOVA with Sidak's multiple comparisons tests. TCRdb holds this immuneACCESS table with in-frame rearrangements only. Some clones are missing; in checked studies, unresolved V genes explain under half, and the rest has no known cause. That table is the source of V, J and clone size, and D and trimming were worked out from the DNA. The sample contains under 200,000 clones, around 90% of them found a single time. Of the sample, less than 4.5% falls within the top ten clones.

The sequencing here drew on peripheral blood, taken 28 days after the second dose of the MenACWY control vaccine. The TCR was taken from an adult who received the MenACWY meningococcal vaccine as a control.

The DNA reads TGCGCCAGCAGCTTTGAACCGGGACGCCAAGAGACCCAGTACTTC. The resulting protein is CASSFEPGRQETQYF. In this chain, TRBV5-1 is recombined with TRBJ2-5; the D gene cannot be resolved beyond TRBD1 or TRBD2, each matching 5 bases. CDR3 length: 15 amino acids, cysteine to phenylalanine. The sequence is cut down to CDR3 DNA, 45 bases in frame from base 1. The germline V gene gives CDR1 as SGHRS and CDR2 as YFSETQ. V sheds 2 bases and J sheds 1 base, leaving 12 bases between their ends.